This is a list of T cell receptor beta chains from one sample in a study of T cell repertoires in cytomegalovirus infection. These receptors have no known antigen. TCRdb reprocessed the reads via MiXCR and lists one record per CDR3 protein. This table has about a million distinct CDR3 sequences, roughly a third appearing once. The input for sequencing was cultured CD8+ T cells from PBMCs, taken from culture after CMV antigen stimulation. These receptors were taken from a human donor in good health (CMV status not recorded). Some clones in this sample may be carry-over from other donors' samples. Both conserved end residues are part of each CDR3. D genes are given only for firm matches. Expanded clones are given a class, and other clones once, few, many or no size at all.

V: TRBV7-8; J: TRBJ2-1; size: few; D: .; DNA: TGTGCCAGCAGAACATGGGTATCGGACAATGAGCAGTTCTTC; CDR3: CASRTWVSDNEQFF
V: TRBV6-8; J: TRBJ2-3; size: .; D: .; DNA: TGTGCCAGCAGCGGGGATTTAGGGGACATAGATACGCAGTATTTT; CDR3: CASSGDLGDIDTQYF
V: TRBV7-9; J: TRBJ2-5; size: few; D: TRBD2; DNA: TGTGCCAGCAGCCGACTAGCGGCCCCCACGAACCAAGAGACCCAGTACTTC; CDR3: CASSRLAAPTNQETQYF
V: TRBV4-1; J: TRBJ2-5; size: .; D: .; DNA: TGCGCCAGCAGCCACGATACCATGACAGAAGAAAGGGAGACCCAGTACTTC; CDR3: CASSHDTMTEERETQYF
V: TRBV5-6; J: TRBJ1-1; size: .; D: .; DNA: TGTGCCAGCAGCTCGACGAAAGTTCGCGCTGAAGCTTTCTTT; CDR3: CASSSTKVRAEAFF
V: TRBV7-6; J: TRBJ2-3; size: many; D: .; DNA: TGTGCCAGCAGCTTACTGGGGGGCGATACGCAGTATTTT; CDR3: CASSLLGGDTQYF
V: TRBV20-1; J: TRBJ2-3; size: .; D: .; DNA: TGCAGTGCTAATCAGGGCGCGGGCACAGATACGCAGTATTTT; CDR3: CSANQGAGTDTQYF
V: TRBV28; J: TRBJ1-1; size: .; D: .; DNA: TGTGCCAGCAGTTTCCACTCGATACTGAACACTGAAGCTTTCTTT; CDR3: CASSFHSILNTEAFF
V: TRBV6-1; J: TRBJ1-1; size: .; D: TRBD1; DNA: TGTGCCAGCAGTTATGGGGACAGGGGGAGGGACACTGAAGCTTTCTTT; CDR3: CASSYGDRGRDTEAFF
V: TRBV19; J: TRBJ1-1; size: .; D: .; DNA: TGTGTCAGTAGTATCTGGAGGGAGAACACTGAAGCTTTCTTT; CDR3: CVSSIWRENTEAFF
V: TRBV7-2; J: TRBJ1-1; size: few; D: .; DNA: TGTGCCAGCAGCTTAGTTCTGGGAGGGGACACTGAAGCTTTCTTT; CDR3: CASSLVLGGDTEAFF
V: TRBV20-1; J: TRBJ1-2; size: few; D: .; DNA: TGCAGTGCACCCCCCGGGGCGGACTATGGCTACACCTTC; CDR3: CSAPPGADYGYTF
V: TRBV7-9; J: TRBJ1-1; size: .; D: .; DNA: TGTGCCAGCAGCGATGTGGGGGGGGTGGCCACTGAAGCTTTCTTT; CDR3: CASSDVGGVATEAFF
V: TRBV6-5; J: TRBJ1-1; size: .; D: .; DNA: TGTGCCAGCAGTTACTCGAGTATCGCTGAAGCTTTCTTT; CDR3: CASSYSSIAEAFF
V: TRBV7-6; J: TRBJ2-1; size: .; D: .; DNA: TGTGCCAGCAGTTCCGTTCCCGTCGGGAATGAGCAGTTCTTC; CDR3: CASSSVPVGNEQFF
V: TRBV12-3/TRBV12-4; J: TRBJ2-5; size: .; D: .; DNA: TGTGCCAGCAGTTTAGGCTACAGGGACCAAGAGACCCAGTACTTC; CDR3: CASSLGYRDQETQYF
V: TRBV7-8; J: TRBJ1-1; size: .; D: .; DNA: TGTCCCAGCAGCTTATATAGGGGGGACACTGAAGCTTTCTTT; CDR3: CPSSLYRGDTEAFF
V: TRBV5-1; J: TRBJ2-3; size: few; D: TRBD2; DNA: TGCGCCAGCAGCCACGGGACTAGCGGGGCAGATACGCAGTATTTT; CDR3: CASSHGTSGADTQYF
V: TRBV7-6; J: TRBJ2-2; size: many; D: .; DNA: TGTGCCAGCAGCTTAGCGCCACGGTCCGGGGAGCTGTTTTTT; CDR3: CASSLAPRSGELFF
V: TRBV7-9; J: TRBJ2-7; size: .; D: .; DNA: TGTGCCAGCAGTACCGAATGGTACTACGAGCAGTACTTC; CDR3: CASSTEWYYEQYF
V: TRBV19; J: TRBJ1-2; size: few; D: .; DNA: TGTGCCAGTAGTATCGGGGCAGGGCAATATAACTATGGCTACACCTTC; CDR3: CASSIGAGQYNYGYTF
V: TRBV7-6; J: TRBJ2-7; size: many; D: TRBD1; DNA: TGTGCCAGCAGCACCGGGACAGGCACCTACGAGCAGTACTTC; CDR3: CASSTGTGTYEQYF
V: TRBV7-9; J: TRBJ1-4; size: few; D: .; DNA: TGTGCCAGCAGCTTAGAGGAATCAACTAATGAAAAACTGTTTTTT; CDR3: CASSLEESTNEKLFF
V: TRBV24-1; J: TRBJ2-3; size: .; D: .; DNA: TGTGCCACCAGTGTTCGAGGAGATACGCAGTATTTT; CDR3: CATSVRGDTQYF
V: TRBV6-1; J: TRBJ2-7; size: .; D: TRBD1; DNA: TGTGCCAGCAGCCCCAGCCAGGGGGCTTTCGAGCAGTACTTC; CDR3: CASSPSQGAFEQYF
V: TRBV28; J: TRBJ1-6; size: medium-sized; D: .; DNA: TGTGCCAGCAGTTTATGGGCAGCCACCTATAATTCACCCCTCCACTTT; CDR3: CASSLWAATYNSPLHF
V: TRBV6-5; J: TRBJ2-1; size: .; D: .; DNA: TGTGCCAGCCGACCCCAGGGACGGAACTACAATGAGCAGTTCTTC; CDR3: CASRPQGRNYNEQFF
V: TRBV29-1; J: TRBJ2-2; size: few; D: .; DNA: TGCAGCGCCATACCAGCCGGGTTCGCGAACACCGGGGAGCTGTTTTTT; CDR3: CSAIPAGFANTGELFF
V: TRBV7-6; J: TRBJ2-5; size: .; D: .; DNA: TGTGCCAGCAGCTTAAGGGCAGGCCCTCAAGAGACCCAGTACTTC; CDR3: CASSLRAGPQETQYF
V: TRBV2; J: TRBJ2-4; size: few; D: .; DNA: TGTGCCAGCAGTGGACGGTTTTTGTACTTC; CDR3: CASSGRFLYF
V: TRBV27; J: TRBJ1-6; size: .; D: .; DNA: TGTGCCAGCAGTTCGTCCCCGGTCTATTGGGCCTCCTATAATTCACCCCTCCACTTT; CDR3: CASSSSPVYWASYNSPLHF
V: TRBV12-3/TRBV12-4; J: TRBJ1-6; size: .; D: .; DNA: TGTGCCAGCAGCCGACGACTGACTTATAATTCACCCCTCCACTTT; CDR3: CASSRRLTYNSPLHF